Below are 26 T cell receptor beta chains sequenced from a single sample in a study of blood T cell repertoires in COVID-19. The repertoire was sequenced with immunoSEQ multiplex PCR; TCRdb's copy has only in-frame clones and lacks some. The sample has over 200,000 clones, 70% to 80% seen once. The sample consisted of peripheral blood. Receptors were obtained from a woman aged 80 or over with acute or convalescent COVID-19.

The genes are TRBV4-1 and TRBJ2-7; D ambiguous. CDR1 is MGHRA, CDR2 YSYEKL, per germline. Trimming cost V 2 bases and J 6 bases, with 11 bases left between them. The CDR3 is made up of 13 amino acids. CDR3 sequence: CASSQFFRSEQYF. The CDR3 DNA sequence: TGCGCCAGCAGCCAATTCTTCCGGAGCGAGCAGTACTTC.

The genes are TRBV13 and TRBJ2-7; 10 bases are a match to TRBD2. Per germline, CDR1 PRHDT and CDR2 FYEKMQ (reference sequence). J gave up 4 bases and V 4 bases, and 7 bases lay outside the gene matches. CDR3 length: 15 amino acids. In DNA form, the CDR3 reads TGTGCCAGCAGCTCAGGACTAGCGGCCCGATACGAGCAGTACTTC. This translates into CASSSGLAARYEQYF.

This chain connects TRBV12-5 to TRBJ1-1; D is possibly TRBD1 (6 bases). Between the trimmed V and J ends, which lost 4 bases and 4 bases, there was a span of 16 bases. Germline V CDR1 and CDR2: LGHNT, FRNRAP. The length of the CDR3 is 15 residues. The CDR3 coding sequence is TGTGCTAGTGGTTCCCGCCTTACAGGGTTCACTGAAGCTTTCTTT. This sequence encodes CASGSRLTGFTEAFF.

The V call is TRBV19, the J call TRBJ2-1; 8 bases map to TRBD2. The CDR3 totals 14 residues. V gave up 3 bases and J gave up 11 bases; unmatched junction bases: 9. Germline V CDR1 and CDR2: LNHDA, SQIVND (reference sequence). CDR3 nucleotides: TGTGCCAGTAGTATCGGTACTAGCGGAGTCAAGCAGTTCTTC. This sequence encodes CASSIGTSGVKQFF.

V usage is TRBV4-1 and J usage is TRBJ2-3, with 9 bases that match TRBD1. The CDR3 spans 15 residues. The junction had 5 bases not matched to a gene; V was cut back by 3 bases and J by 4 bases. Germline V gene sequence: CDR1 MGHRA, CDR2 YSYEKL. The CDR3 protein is CASSQLQGAPDTQYF. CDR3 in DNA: TGCGCCAGCAGCCAGCTACAGGGGGCCCCAGATACGCAGTATTTT.

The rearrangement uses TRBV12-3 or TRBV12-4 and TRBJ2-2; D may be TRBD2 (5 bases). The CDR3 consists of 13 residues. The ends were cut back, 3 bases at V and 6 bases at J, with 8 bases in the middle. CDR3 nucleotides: TGTGCCAGCAGTTTCTACGGGGCCGGGGAGCTGTTTTTT. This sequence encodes CASSFYGAGELFF.

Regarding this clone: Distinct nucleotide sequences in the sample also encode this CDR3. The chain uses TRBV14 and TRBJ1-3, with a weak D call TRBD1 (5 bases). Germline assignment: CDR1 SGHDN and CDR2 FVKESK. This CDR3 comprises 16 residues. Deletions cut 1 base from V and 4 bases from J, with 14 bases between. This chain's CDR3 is CASSQGRGAGGNTIYF. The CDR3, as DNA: TGTGCCAGCAGCCAAGGCCGCGGGGCGGGAGGAAACACCATATATTTT.

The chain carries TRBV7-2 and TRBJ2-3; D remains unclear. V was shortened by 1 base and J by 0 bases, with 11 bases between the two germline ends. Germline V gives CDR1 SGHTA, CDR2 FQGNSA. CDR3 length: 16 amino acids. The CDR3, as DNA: TGTGCCAGCAGCTTAGTGGCGCCTAGAAGCACAGATACGCAGTATTTT. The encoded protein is CASSLVAPRSTDTQYF.

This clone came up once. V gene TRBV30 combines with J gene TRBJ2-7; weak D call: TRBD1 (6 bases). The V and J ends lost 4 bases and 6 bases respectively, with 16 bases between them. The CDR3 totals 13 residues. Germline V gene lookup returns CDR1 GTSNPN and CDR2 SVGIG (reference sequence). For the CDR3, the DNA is TGTGCCTGGAAAGAACAGGGTTATGGCGAGCAGTACTTC. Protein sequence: CAWKEQGYGEQYF.

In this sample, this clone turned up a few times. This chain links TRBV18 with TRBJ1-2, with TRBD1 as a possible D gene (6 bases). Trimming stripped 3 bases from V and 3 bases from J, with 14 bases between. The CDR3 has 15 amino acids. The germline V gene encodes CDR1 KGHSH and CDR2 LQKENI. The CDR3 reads CASSPRQAGDYGYTF. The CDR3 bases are TGTGCCAGCTCACCCCGACAGGCTGGGGACTATGGCTACACCTTC. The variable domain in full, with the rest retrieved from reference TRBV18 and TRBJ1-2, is NAGVMQNPRHLVRRRGQEARLRCSPMKGHSHVYWYRQLPEEGLKFMVYLQKENIIDESGMPKERFSAEFPKEGPSILRIQQVVRGDSAAYFCASSPRQAGDYGYTFGSGTRLTVV.

The DNA of the CDR3 is TGTGCCAGCAGCCCCGGCGAGGGTCGGGGGGGCACCGGGGAGCTGTTTTTT. Its protein is CASSPGEGRGGTGELFF. The gene calls are TRBV11-3 and TRBJ2-2; 8 bases match TRBD2. CDR1 and CDR2 (germline): SGHNT, YENEEA. J was trimmed by 4 bases and V by 5 bases; bases with no gene match: 12. CDR3 length: 17 residues.

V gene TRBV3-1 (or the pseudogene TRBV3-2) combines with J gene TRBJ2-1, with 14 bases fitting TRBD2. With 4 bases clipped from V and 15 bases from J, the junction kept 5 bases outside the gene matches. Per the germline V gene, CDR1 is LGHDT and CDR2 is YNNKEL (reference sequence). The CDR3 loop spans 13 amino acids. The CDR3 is CASSRGTSGGGFF. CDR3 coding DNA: TGTGCCAGCAGCCGTGGGACTAGCGGGGGAGGGTTCTTC.

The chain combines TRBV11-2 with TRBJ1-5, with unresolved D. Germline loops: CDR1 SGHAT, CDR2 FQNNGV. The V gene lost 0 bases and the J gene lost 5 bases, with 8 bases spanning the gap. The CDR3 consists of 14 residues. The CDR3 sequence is CASSLDLRDQPQHF. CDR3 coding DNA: TGTGCCAGCAGCTTAGATCTTCGGGATCAGCCCCAGCATTTT.

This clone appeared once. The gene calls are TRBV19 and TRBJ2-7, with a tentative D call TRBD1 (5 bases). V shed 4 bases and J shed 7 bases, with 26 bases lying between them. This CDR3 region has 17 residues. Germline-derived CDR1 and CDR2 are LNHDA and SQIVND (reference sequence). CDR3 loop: CASSTSRTSEYFREQYF. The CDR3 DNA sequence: TGTGCCAGTAGTACCTCCCGGACATCAGAATACTTTCGTGAGCAGTACTTC.

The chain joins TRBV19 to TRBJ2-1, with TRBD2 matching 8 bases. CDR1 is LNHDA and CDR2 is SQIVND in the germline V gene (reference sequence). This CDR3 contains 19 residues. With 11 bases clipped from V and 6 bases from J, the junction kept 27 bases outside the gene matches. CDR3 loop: CAASSIGPATAGGPNEQFF. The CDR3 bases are TGTGCCGCCAGTAGTATAGGGCCCGCAACCGCGGGGGGTCCCAATGAGCAGTTCTTC.

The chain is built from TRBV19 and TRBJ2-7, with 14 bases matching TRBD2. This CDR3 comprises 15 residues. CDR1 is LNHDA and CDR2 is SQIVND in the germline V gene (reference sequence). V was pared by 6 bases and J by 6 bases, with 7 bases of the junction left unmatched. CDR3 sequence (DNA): TGTGCCAGTAGCAATAGGGGACTAGCGGGAGTCGAGCAGTACTTC. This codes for CASSNRGLAGVEQYF.

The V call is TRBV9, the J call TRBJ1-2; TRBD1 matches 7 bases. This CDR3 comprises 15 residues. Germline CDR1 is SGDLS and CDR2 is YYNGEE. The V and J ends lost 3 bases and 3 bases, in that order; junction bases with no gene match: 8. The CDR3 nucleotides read TGTGCCAGCAGCGCTGGACAGGCGAATTACTATGGCTACACCTTC. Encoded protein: CASSAGQANYYGYTF.

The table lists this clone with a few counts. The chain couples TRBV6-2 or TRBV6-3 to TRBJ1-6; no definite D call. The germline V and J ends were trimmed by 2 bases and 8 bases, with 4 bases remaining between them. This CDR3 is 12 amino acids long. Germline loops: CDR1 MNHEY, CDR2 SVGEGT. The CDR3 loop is CASSYEDSPLHF. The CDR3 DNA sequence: TGTGCCAGCAGTTACGAGGATTCACCCCTCCACTTT.

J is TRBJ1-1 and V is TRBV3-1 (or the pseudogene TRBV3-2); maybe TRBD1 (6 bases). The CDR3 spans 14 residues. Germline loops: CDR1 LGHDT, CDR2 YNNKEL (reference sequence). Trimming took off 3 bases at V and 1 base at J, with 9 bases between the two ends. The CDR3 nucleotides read TGTGCCAGCAGCCACACAGGGAAGAACACTGAAGCTTTCTTT. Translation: CASSHTGKNTEAFF.

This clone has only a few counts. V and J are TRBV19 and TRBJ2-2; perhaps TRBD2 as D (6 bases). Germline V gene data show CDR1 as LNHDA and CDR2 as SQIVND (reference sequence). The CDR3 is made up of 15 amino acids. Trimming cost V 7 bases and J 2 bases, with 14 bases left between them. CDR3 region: CASINGAGNTGELFF. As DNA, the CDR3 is TGTGCCAGTATAAATGGGGCGGGAAACACCGGGGAGCTGTTTTTT.

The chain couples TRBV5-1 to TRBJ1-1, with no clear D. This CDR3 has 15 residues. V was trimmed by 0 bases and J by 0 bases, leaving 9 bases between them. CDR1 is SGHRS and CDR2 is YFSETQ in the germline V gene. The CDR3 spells CASSLDSLMNTEAFF. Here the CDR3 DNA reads TGCGCCAGCAGCTTGGACAGTTTAATGAACACTGAAGCTTTCTTT.

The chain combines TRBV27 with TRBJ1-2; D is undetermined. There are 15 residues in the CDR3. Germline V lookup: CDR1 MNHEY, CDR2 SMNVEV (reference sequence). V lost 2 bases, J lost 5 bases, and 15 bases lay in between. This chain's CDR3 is CASSLGGPRPYGYTF. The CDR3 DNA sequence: TGTGCCAGCAGTTTAGGCGGCCCCCGCCCATATGGCTACACCTTC.

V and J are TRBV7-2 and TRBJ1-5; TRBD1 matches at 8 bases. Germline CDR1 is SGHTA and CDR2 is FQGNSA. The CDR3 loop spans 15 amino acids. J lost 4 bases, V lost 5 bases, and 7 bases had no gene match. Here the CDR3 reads CASSVGQGGNQPQHF. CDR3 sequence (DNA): TGTGCCAGCAGCGTCGGACAGGGCGGGAATCAGCCCCAGCATTTT.

The CDR3 nucleotides are TGTGCCAGCAGCAGGACTAGCGGGACTTTCTACGAGCAGTACTTC. It codes for CASSRTSGTFYEQYF. The chain is built from TRBV6-5 and TRBJ2-7; 12 nucleotides line up with TRBD2. Germline values: CDR1 MNHEY, CDR2 SVGAGI. This CDR3 comprises 15 residues. With V trimmed by 6 bases and J by 3 bases, 6 bases remained unmatched.

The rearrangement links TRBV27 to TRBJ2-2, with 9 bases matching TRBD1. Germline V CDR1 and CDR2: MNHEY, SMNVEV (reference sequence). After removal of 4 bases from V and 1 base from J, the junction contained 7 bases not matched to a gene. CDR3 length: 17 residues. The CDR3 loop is CASSWDRVSLNTGELFF. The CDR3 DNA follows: TGTGCCAGCAGTTGGGACAGGGTGTCCCTGAACACCGGGGAGCTGTTTTTT.

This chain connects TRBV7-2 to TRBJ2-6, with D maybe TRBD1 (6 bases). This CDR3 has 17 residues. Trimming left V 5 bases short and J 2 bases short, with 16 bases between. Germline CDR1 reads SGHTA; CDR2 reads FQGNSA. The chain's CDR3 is CASSQNKGTTGANVLTF. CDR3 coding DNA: TGTGCCAGCAGCCAGAACAAGGGGACAACTGGGGCCAACGTCCTGACTTTC.